This TCR beta chain was obtained from a study of cytomegalovirus exposure and HLA in healthy donors. Per germline, CDR1 MNHNS and CDR2 SASEGT. V shed 2 bases, J shed 9 bases, and the junction held 10 bases outside the gene matches. This CDR3 spans 16 amino acids. This clone was recorded a few times. PCR was performed using 60 Vbeta and 13 Jbeta primers. Data came from immunoSEQ multiplex PCR; TCRdb stores just in-frame clones and leaves some out. The sample shows around 54,000 clones, approximately 82% of them seen only once. The sequencing sample was made of PBMCs. This sequence originates from a woman aged 18-29 years in good health and CMV-seronegative. This rearrangement joins TRBV6-1 to TRBJ2-1; TRBD2 matches at 10 bases. The CDR3 region has the DNA TGTGCCAGCAGTGAAATAGCGGGGGGAGTGACTGGTGAGCAGTTCTTC. Translating gives CASSEIAGGVTGEQFF.